This is a list of T cell receptor beta chains from one sample in a study of blood T cell repertoires in COVID-19. Only in-frame clones appear in the TCRdb table, and some are missing; sequencing was by immunoSEQ multiplex PCR. Of around 50,000 clones listed, approximately 90% are singletons. Sequenced: peripheral blood. Receptors originate from a man aged 45-65 years with active COVID-19. Both conserved end residues are part of each CDR3. A D gene is named only where the DNA matches it firmly. Clone size is given for some rows only: seen once, a few or many times, or a class if the clone is expanded.

j_gene: TRBJ2-1
abundance: -
d_gene: -
v_gene: TRBV10-3
CDR3nt: TGTGCCATCAGTGTCGGTGACAGTTTGGATGAGCAGTTCTTC
CDR3aa: CAISVGDSLDEQFF

j_gene: TRBJ2-5
abundance: -
d_gene: -
v_gene: TRBV9
CDR3nt: TGTGCCAGCAGCAATAGACCCGGCGGGGAGACCCAGTACTTC
CDR3aa: CASSNRPGGETQYF

j_gene: TRBJ2-7
abundance: -
d_gene: -
v_gene: TRBV10-3
CDR3nt: TGTGCCATCGCAGGGACCTACGAGCAGTACTTC
CDR3aa: CAIAGTYEQYF

j_gene: TRBJ2-3
abundance: -
d_gene: TRBD1
v_gene: TRBV2
CDR3nt: TGTGCCAGCAGTTTTCAACAGGGGACAGATACGCAGTATTTT
CDR3aa: CASSFQQGTDTQYF

j_gene: TRBJ1-4
abundance: once
d_gene: -
v_gene: TRBV7-6
CDR3nt: TGTGCCAGCAGCTTCGTCGTAGGGGATGAAAAACTGTTTTTT
CDR3aa: CASSFVVGDEKLFF

j_gene: TRBJ2-3
abundance: -
d_gene: TRBD1
v_gene: TRBV28
CDR3nt: TGTGCCAGCAGTTCAGGGGGAGTGTATACGCAGTATTTT
CDR3aa: CASSSGGVYTQYF

j_gene: TRBJ2-3
abundance: -
d_gene: TRBD1
v_gene: TRBV7-2
CDR3nt: TGTGCCAGCAGTTTAACCCCCGACAGGGAAGTTTTTCAGTATTTT
CDR3aa: CASSLTPDREVFQYF

j_gene: TRBJ1-2
abundance: -
d_gene: TRBD1
v_gene: TRBV14
CDR3nt: TGTGCCAGCAGCCCTTGGACAGGGAAGGGGATCTATGGCTACACCTTC
CDR3aa: CASSPWTGKGIYGYTF

j_gene: TRBJ2-3
abundance: -
d_gene: TRBD1
v_gene: TRBV12-3/TRBV12-4
CDR3nt: TGTGCCAGCAGACACAGGGGCAGGGATACGCAGTATTTT
CDR3aa: CASRHRGRDTQYF

j_gene: TRBJ2-7
abundance: -
d_gene: TRBD2
v_gene: TRBV10-1
CDR3nt: TGCGCCAGCAGTGCTTCGACTAGCGGCTACGAGCAGTACTTC
CDR3aa: CASSASTSGYEQYF

j_gene: TRBJ1-6
abundance: -
d_gene: TRBD1
v_gene: TRBV3-1/TRBV3-2
CDR3nt: TGTGCCAGCAGCCGACAGGGGTTGCCAAATTCACCCCTCCACTTT
CDR3aa: CASSRQGLPNSPLHF

j_gene: TRBJ1-2
abundance: -
d_gene: TRBD1
v_gene: TRBV11-2
CDR3nt: TGTGCCAGCAGCCACGCTGGGGACAGGGGATCCAGCTATGGCTACACCTTC
CDR3aa: CASSHAGDRGSSYGYTF

j_gene: TRBJ1-1
abundance: -
d_gene: -
v_gene: TRBV6-1
CDR3nt: TGTGCCAGCAGTGAAGCGTTGACTAACACTGAAGCTTTCTTT
CDR3aa: CASSEALTNTEAFF

j_gene: TRBJ2-2
abundance: -
d_gene: TRBD1
v_gene: TRBV5-4
CDR3nt: TGTGCCAGCAGCCCCCTAACGGGACAGGGGGCGACGAACACCGGGGAGCTGTTTTTT
CDR3aa: CASSPLTGQGATNTGELFF

j_gene: TRBJ2-3
abundance: -
d_gene: TRBD2
v_gene: TRBV7-2
CDR3nt: TGTGCCAGCAGTCCTACTAGCGGGGGGACAGATACGCAGTATTTT
CDR3aa: CASSPTSGGTDTQYF

j_gene: TRBJ2-3
abundance: -
d_gene: -
v_gene: TRBV29-1
CDR3nt: TGCAGCGTAGCCTTCGCCCGCACAGATACGCAGTATTTT
CDR3aa: CSVAFARTDTQYF

j_gene: TRBJ1-1
abundance: -
d_gene: TRBD1
v_gene: TRBV20-1
CDR3nt: TGCAGTGCTTTCCGGGACAGTGAAGCTTTCTTT
CDR3aa: CSAFRDSEAFF

j_gene: TRBJ1-6
abundance: -
d_gene: -
v_gene: TRBV19
CDR3nt: TGTGCCAGTAGTGCCTTGCGGACAGATTCACCCCTCCACTTT
CDR3aa: CASSALRTDSPLHF

j_gene: TRBJ2-2
abundance: once
d_gene: -
v_gene: TRBV7-6
CDR3nt: TGTGCCAGCAGCTTAGATCTGGGGAGCGGGGAGCTGTTTTTT
CDR3aa: CASSLDLGSGELFF

j_gene: TRBJ2-3
abundance: -
d_gene: TRBD2
v_gene: TRBV2
CDR3nt: TGTGCCAGCACTAAAGGGACTAGCGGTCGCACAGATACGCAGTATTTT
CDR3aa: CASTKGTSGRTDTQYF

j_gene: TRBJ1-2
abundance: -
d_gene: -
v_gene: TRBV6-4
CDR3nt: TGTGCCAGCAGTGGGGGGGGCGAAAGTGGCTACACCTTC
CDR3aa: CASSGGGESGYTF

j_gene: TRBJ1-1
abundance: once
d_gene: -
v_gene: TRBV11-2
CDR3nt: TGTGCCAGCACCCGGGGTTTCACTGAAGCTTTCTTT
CDR3aa: CASTRGFTEAFF

j_gene: TRBJ1-1
abundance: -
d_gene: TRBD1
v_gene: TRBV7-3
CDR3nt: TGTGCCAGCAGCTTAAGGGGACAGGGGGCGTTTCTGACTGAAGCTTTCTTT
CDR3aa: CASSLRGQGAFLTEAFF

j_gene: TRBJ1-1
abundance: -
d_gene: -
v_gene: TRBV30
CDR3nt: TGTGCCTGGAGTGTTCAGGAACCGAACACTGAAGCTTTCTTT
CDR3aa: CAWSVQEPNTEAFF

j_gene: TRBJ1-3
abundance: -
d_gene: -
v_gene: TRBV7-2
CDR3nt: TGTGCCAGCAGCTTAGGTTTGTGGCAGGGCTCTGGAAACACCATATATTTT
CDR3aa: CASSLGLWQGSGNTIYF

j_gene: TRBJ2-1
abundance: -
d_gene: TRBD2
v_gene: TRBV7-2
CDR3nt: TGTGCCAGCAGCTTAACGCGGGAGCCTGAGCAGTTCTTC
CDR3aa: CASSLTREPEQFF

j_gene: TRBJ2-1
abundance: -
d_gene: TRBD1
v_gene: TRBV19
CDR3nt: TGTGCCAGTAGCCGATCGACAGGGGCTTACAATGAGCAGTTCTTC
CDR3aa: CASSRSTGAYNEQFF

j_gene: TRBJ2-7
abundance: -
d_gene: TRBD2
v_gene: TRBV12-5
CDR3nt: TGTGCTAGTGGTTTGTTTACTAGCGGAGCCGACTACGAGCAGTACTTC
CDR3aa: CASGLFTSGADYEQYF

j_gene: TRBJ2-3
abundance: -
d_gene: TRBD2
v_gene: TRBV6-2/TRBV6-3
CDR3nt: TGTGCCAGCAGTTCTGCTAGCGGGAGGGGAACAGATACGCAGTATTTT
CDR3aa: CASSSASGRGTDTQYF

j_gene: TRBJ2-1
abundance: -
d_gene: TRBD2
v_gene: TRBV4-2
CDR3nt: TGTGCCAGCAGCCACCCGGGACTAGCGGGGAGTGATGAGCAGTTCTTC
CDR3aa: CASSHPGLAGSDEQFF

j_gene: TRBJ2-7
abundance: -
d_gene: TRBD1
v_gene: TRBV7-8
CDR3nt: TGTGCCAGCAGCTTGCGCGATCCCGGGACAGGGATTAACGAGCAGTACTTC
CDR3aa: CASSLRDPGTGINEQYF

j_gene: TRBJ2-2
abundance: few
d_gene: -
v_gene: TRBV9
CDR3nt: TGTGCCAGCAGCGGAGGGAACACCGGGGAGCTGTTTTTT
CDR3aa: CASSGGNTGELFF

j_gene: TRBJ2-4
abundance: -
d_gene: -
v_gene: TRBV9
CDR3nt: TGTGCCAGCAGCGCTAGTTTAGGGGGCAAAAACATTCAGTACTTC
CDR3aa: CASSASLGGKNIQYF

j_gene: TRBJ1-6
abundance: -
d_gene: -
v_gene: TRBV6-2/TRBV6-3
CDR3nt: TGTGCCAGCAGTCCGACGGGGGTACATAATTCACCCCTCCACTTT
CDR3aa: CASSPTGVHNSPLHF

j_gene: TRBJ2-5
abundance: -
d_gene: TRBD2
v_gene: TRBV4-3
CDR3nt: TGCGCCAGCAGCCACCCCGGGGGACTAGCGGGAGTTGGGCAAGAGACCCAGTACTTC
CDR3aa: CASSHPGGLAGVGQETQYF

j_gene: TRBJ2-4
abundance: -
d_gene: TRBD2
v_gene: TRBV6-6
CDR3nt: TGTGCCAGCAGTCATGAGACTAGCGGGGGGGGAAGACGAAACATTCAGTACTTC
CDR3aa: CASSHETSGGGRRNIQYF

j_gene: TRBJ2-5
abundance: -
d_gene: TRBD1
v_gene: TRBV15
CDR3nt: TGTGCCACCAGCATCTGGGGACAGCACCAAGAGACCCAGTACTTC
CDR3aa: CATSIWGQHQETQYF

j_gene: TRBJ1-2
abundance: few
d_gene: -
v_gene: TRBV7-3
CDR3nt: TGTGCCAGCAGCTCCGGCCCGGAGGACTATGGCTACACCTTC
CDR3aa: CASSSGPEDYGYTF

j_gene: TRBJ2-1
abundance: -
d_gene: TRBD2
v_gene: TRBV5-6
CDR3nt: TGTGCCAGCAGCTTGGGCGGGGGGGCGAATGAGCAGTTCTTC
CDR3aa: CASSLGGGANEQFF

j_gene: TRBJ2-7
abundance: -
d_gene: TRBD2
v_gene: TRBV10-3
CDR3nt: TGTGCCACCGGGTCAGGCGGGAGCGCCTACGAGCAGTACTTC
CDR3aa: CATGSGGSAYEQYF

j_gene: TRBJ2-2
abundance: -
d_gene: TRBD1
v_gene: TRBV6-5
CDR3nt: TGTGCCAGCAGTTCCCAGGGGGCAGTGAGAGGGGAGCTGTTTTTT
CDR3aa: CASSSQGAVRGELFF

j_gene: TRBJ2-1
abundance: -
d_gene: -
v_gene: TRBV3-1/TRBV3-2
CDR3nt: TGTGCCAGCAGTCGAGACCCCCCGGGGGGCCCGCGCAATGAGCAGTTCTTC
CDR3aa: CASSRDPPGGPRNEQFF

j_gene: TRBJ2-1
abundance: -
d_gene: -
v_gene: TRBV19
CDR3nt: TGTGCCAGTAGTGGACTTCAGAGCTACAATGAGCAGTTCTTC
CDR3aa: CASSGLQSYNEQFF

j_gene: TRBJ2-2
abundance: -
d_gene: -
v_gene: TRBV5-1
CDR3nt: TGCGCCAGCAGCCCGGGACAGAACACCGGGGAGCTGTTTTTT
CDR3aa: CASSPGQNTGELFF

j_gene: TRBJ1-4
abundance: -
d_gene: TRBD1
v_gene: TRBV9
CDR3nt: TGTGCCAGCAGCGACAACAGGGGGGTGGATGAAAAACTGTTTTTT
CDR3aa: CASSDNRGVDEKLFF

j_gene: TRBJ2-2
abundance: -
d_gene: -
v_gene: TRBV21-1
CDR3nt: TGTGCCAGCAGCAAAACCGGACTTGGAAGCACCGGGGAGCTGTTTTTT
CDR3aa: CASSKTGLGSTGELFF

j_gene: TRBJ2-1
abundance: once
d_gene: TRBD2
v_gene: TRBV19
CDR3nt: TGTGCCAGTAGGCGACTAGCGGGGGTCGATGAGCAGTTCTTC
CDR3aa: CASRRLAGVDEQFF

j_gene: TRBJ2-1
abundance: -
d_gene: TRBD2
v_gene: TRBV7-3
CDR3nt: TGTGCCAGCAGCTTAAGTATAGCGGGAATCGGTGAGCAGTTCTTC
CDR3aa: CASSLSIAGIGEQFF

j_gene: TRBJ1-1
abundance: -
d_gene: -
v_gene: TRBV19
CDR3nt: TGTGCCAGTAGTGACGGGGGGAACACTGAAGCTTTCTTT
CDR3aa: CASSDGGNTEAFF

j_gene: TRBJ2-3
abundance: -
d_gene: TRBD2
v_gene: TRBV19
CDR3nt: TGTGCCAGTAGTACTCCGGGACTAGCGAGGACCACAGATACGCAGTATTTT
CDR3aa: CASSTPGLARTTDTQYF

j_gene: TRBJ1-4
abundance: -
d_gene: -
v_gene: TRBV5-4
CDR3nt: TGTGCCAGCAGATTGAGAGGCGGTGAAAAACTGTTTTTT
CDR3aa: CASRLRGGEKLFF

j_gene: TRBJ1-1
abundance: -
d_gene: -
v_gene: TRBV9
CDR3nt: TGTGCCAGCAGCGTAGCTTTTCAGGTCAGTGAAGCTTTCTTT
CDR3aa: CASSVAFQVSEAFF

j_gene: TRBJ2-3
abundance: once
d_gene: TRBD2
v_gene: TRBV7-2
CDR3nt: TGTGCCAGCAGCTTCCAAGCGGGAGGGCTCACAGATACGCAGTATTTT
CDR3aa: CASSFQAGGLTDTQYF

j_gene: TRBJ2-6
abundance: once
d_gene: TRBD1
v_gene: TRBV19
CDR3nt: TGTGCCAGTAGTACCTGGGACAGTCTCGCGGCCAACGTCCTGACTTTC
CDR3aa: CASSTWDSLAANVLTF

j_gene: TRBJ1-6
abundance: -
d_gene: -
v_gene: TRBV27
CDR3nt: TGTGCCAGCAGTTTAAGGCCAGGGCCCTCCTATAATTCACCCCTCCACTTT
CDR3aa: CASSLRPGPSYNSPLHF

j_gene: TRBJ2-7
abundance: -
d_gene: -
v_gene: TRBV30
CDR3nt: TGTGCCTGGACCGGAGCCTACGAGCAGTACTTC
CDR3aa: CAWTGAYEQYF

j_gene: TRBJ1-2
abundance: -
d_gene: TRBD1
v_gene: TRBV7-2
CDR3nt: TGTGCCAGCGGATCGGGACAGTTAAACTATGGCTACACCTTC
CDR3aa: CASGSGQLNYGYTF

j_gene: TRBJ2-3
abundance: -
d_gene: -
v_gene: TRBV2
CDR3nt: TGTGCCAGCAGTGAAAAGACCCTAGCTACAGATACGCAGTATTTT
CDR3aa: CASSEKTLATDTQYF

j_gene: TRBJ2-1
abundance: -
d_gene: TRBD2
v_gene: TRBV2
CDR3nt: TGTGCCAGCAGGAGGGGGACTAGCGAGTACCTCAATGAGCAGTTCTTC
CDR3aa: CASRRGTSEYLNEQFF

j_gene: TRBJ2-2
abundance: -
d_gene: TRBD1
v_gene: TRBV19
CDR3nt: TGTGCCAGTTTGAACAGGGGAAACACCGGGGAGCTGTTTTTT
CDR3aa: CASLNRGNTGELFF